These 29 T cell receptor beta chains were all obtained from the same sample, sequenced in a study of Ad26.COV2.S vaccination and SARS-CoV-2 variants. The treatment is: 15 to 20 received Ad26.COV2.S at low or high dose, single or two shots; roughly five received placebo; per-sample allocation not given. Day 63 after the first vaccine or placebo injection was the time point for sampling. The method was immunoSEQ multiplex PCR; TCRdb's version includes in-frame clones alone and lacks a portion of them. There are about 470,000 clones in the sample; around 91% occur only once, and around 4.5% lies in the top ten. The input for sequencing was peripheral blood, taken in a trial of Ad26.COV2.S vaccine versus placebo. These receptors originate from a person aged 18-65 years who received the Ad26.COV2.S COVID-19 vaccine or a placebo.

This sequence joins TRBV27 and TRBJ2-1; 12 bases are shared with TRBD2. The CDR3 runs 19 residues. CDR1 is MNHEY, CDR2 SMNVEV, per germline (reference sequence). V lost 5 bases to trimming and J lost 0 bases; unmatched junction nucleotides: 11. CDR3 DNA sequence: TGTGCCAGCAGTCCACCCCGGACTAGCGGGACCCACTCCTACAATGAGCAGTTCTTC. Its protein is CASSPPRTSGTHSYNEQFF.

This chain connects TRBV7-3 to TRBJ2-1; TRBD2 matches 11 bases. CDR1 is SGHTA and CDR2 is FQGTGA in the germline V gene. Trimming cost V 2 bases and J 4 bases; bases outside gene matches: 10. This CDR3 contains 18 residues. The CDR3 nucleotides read TGTGCCAGCAGCTTAGGGGTTCGGTGGACTAGCGGGTACAATGAGCAGTTCTTC. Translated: CASSLGVRWTSGYNEQFF.

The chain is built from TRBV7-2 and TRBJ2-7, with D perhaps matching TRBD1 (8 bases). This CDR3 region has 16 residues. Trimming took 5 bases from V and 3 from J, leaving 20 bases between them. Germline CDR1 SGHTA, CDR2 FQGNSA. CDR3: CASSKTGGAWGYEQYF. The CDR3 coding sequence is TGTGCCAGCAGCAAAACAGGGGGGGCCTGGGGCTACGAGCAGTACTTC. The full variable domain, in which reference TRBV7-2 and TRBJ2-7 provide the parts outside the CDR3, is GAGVSQSPSNKVTEKGKDVELRCDPISGHTALYWYRQSLGQGLEFLIYFQGNSAPDKSGLPSDRFSAERTGGSVSTLTIQRTQQEDSAVYLCASSKTGGAWGYEQYFGPGTRLTVT.

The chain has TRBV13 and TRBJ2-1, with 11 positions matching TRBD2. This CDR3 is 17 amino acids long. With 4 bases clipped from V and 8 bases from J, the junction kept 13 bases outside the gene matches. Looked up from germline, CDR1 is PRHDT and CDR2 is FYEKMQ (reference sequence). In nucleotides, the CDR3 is TGTGCCAGCAGCTCGCCCCACCTTAGCGGGAGGGCACATGAGCAGTTCTTC. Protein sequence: CASSSPHLSGRAHEQFF.

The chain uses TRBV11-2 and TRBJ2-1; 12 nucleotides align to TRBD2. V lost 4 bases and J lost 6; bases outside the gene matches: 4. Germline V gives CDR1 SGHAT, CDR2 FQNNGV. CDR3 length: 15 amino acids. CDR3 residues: CASSSPSGRANEQFF. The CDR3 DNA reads TGTGCCAGCAGCTCCCCTAGCGGGAGGGCCAATGAGCAGTTCTTC.

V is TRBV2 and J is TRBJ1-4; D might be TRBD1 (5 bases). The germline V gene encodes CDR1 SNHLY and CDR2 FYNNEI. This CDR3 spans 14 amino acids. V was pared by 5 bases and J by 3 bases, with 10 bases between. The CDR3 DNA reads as TGTGCCAGCAGTCCGGGGGGATCTAATGAAAAACTGTTTTTT. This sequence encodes CASSPGGSNEKLFF.

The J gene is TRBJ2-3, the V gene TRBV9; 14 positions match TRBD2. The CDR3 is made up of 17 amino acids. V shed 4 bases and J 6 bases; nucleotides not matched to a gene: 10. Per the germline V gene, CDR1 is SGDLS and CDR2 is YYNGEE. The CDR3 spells CASSTSGTSGSSDTQYF. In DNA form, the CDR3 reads TGTGCCAGCAGCACCTCCGGGACTAGCGGGAGTAGTGATACGCAGTATTTT.

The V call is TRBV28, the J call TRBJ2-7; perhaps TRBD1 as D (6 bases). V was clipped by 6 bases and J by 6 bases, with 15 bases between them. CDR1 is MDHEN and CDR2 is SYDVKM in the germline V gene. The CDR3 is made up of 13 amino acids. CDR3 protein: CASSPTGPGEQYF. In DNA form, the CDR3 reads TGTGCCAGCAGCCCAACAGGGCCAGGCGAGCAGTACTTC. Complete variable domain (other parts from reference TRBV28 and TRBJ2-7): DVKVTQSSRYLVKRTGEKVFLECVQDMDHENMFWYRQDPGLGLRLIYFSYDVKMKEKGDIPEGYSVSREKKERFSLILESASTNQTSMYLCASSPTGPGEQYFGPGTRLTVT.

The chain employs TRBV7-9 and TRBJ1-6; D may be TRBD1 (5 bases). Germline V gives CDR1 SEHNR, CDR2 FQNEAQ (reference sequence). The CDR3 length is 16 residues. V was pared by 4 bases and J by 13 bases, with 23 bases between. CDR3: CASSSPTASREFPLHF. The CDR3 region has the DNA TGTGCCAGCAGCTCCCCGACAGCTTCCAGGGAATTCCCCCTCCACTTT.

The CDR3, as DNA: TGCGCCAGCAGGCTGGAAACTGAAGCTTTCTTT. This encodes CASRLETEAFF. The rearrangement joins TRBV5-1 to TRBJ1-1; D gene uncertain. The V gene lost 5 bases and the J gene lost 5 bases, with 7 bases spanning the gap. The CDR3 contains 11 residues. CDR1 and CDR2 (germline): SGHRS, YFSETQ.

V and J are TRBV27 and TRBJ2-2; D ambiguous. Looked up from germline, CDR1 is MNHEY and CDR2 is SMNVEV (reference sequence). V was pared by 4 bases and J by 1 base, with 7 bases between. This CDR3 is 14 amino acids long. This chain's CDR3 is CASSSPRNTGELFF. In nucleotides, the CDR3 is TGTGCCAGCAGTTCCCCCAGGAACACCGGGGAGCTGTTTTTT.

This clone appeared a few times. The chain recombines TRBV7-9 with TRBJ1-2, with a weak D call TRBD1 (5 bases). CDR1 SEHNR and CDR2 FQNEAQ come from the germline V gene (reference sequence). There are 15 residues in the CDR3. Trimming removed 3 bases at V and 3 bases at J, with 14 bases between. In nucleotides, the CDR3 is TGTGCCAGCAGCTTGTTCAGGGTACGGGACTATGGCTACACCTTC. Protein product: CASSLFRVRDYGYTF.

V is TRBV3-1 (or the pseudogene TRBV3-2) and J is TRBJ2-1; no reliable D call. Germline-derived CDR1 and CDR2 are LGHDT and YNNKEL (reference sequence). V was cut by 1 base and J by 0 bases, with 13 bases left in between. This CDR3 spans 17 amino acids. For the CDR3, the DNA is TGTGCCAGCAGCCAAGTAGGCGAGGTTTACTCCTACAATGAGCAGTTCTTC. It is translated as CASSQVGEVYSYNEQFF.

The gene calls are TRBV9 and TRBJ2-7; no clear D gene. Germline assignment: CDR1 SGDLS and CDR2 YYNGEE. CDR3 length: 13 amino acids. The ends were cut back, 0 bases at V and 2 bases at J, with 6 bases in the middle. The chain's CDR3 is CASSVGETYEQYF. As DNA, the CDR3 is TGTGCCAGCAGCGTAGGTGAAACCTACGAGCAGTACTTC.

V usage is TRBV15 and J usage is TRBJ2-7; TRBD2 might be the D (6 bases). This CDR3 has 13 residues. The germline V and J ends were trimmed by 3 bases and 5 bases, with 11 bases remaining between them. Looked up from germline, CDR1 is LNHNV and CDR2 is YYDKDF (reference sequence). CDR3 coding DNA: TGTGCCACCAGCAGGTGGGAGGCCAACGAGCAGTACTTC. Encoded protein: CATSRWEANEQYF.

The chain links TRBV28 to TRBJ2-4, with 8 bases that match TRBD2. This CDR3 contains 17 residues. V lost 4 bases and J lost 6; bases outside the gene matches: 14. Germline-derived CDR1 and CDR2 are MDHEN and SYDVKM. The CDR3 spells CASSSTPAVAGTNIQYF. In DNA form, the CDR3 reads TGTGCCAGCAGTTCTACACCGGCGGTAGCGGGGACAAACATTCAGTACTTC.

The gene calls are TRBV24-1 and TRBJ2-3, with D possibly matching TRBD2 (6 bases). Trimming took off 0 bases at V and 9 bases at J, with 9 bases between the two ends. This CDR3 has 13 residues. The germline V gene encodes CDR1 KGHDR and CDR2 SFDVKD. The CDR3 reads CATSDLVAETQYF. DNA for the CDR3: TGTGCCACCAGTGATTTGGTAGCGGAGACGCAGTATTTT.

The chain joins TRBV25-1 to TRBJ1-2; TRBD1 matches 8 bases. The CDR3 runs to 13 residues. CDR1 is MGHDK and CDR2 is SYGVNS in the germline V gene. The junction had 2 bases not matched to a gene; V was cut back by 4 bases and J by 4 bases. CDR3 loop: CASSAGQGYGYTF. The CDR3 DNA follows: TGTGCCAGCAGTGCTGGACAGGGCTATGGCTACACCTTC.

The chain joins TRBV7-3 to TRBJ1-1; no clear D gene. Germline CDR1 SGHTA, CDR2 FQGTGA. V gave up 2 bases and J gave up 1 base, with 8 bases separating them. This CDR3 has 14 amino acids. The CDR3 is CASSLAGRNTEAFF. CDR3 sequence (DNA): TGTGCCAGCAGCTTAGCGGGGAGGAACACTGAAGCTTTCTTT.

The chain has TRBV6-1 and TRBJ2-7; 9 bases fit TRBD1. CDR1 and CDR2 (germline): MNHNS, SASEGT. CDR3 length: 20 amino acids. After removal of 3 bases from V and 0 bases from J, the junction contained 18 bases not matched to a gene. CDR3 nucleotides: TGTGCCAGCAGTGAGCTGTCTAACAGGGGGCTGTCAGATCGCTCCTACGAGCAGTACTTC. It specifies CASSELSNRGLSDRSYEQYF.

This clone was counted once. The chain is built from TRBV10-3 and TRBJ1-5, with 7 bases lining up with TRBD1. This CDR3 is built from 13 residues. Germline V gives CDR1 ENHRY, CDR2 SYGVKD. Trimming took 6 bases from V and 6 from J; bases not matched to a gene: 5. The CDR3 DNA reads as TGTGCCATCAGAGACAGGGTGGGTCAGCCCCAGCATTTT. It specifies CAIRDRVGQPQHF.

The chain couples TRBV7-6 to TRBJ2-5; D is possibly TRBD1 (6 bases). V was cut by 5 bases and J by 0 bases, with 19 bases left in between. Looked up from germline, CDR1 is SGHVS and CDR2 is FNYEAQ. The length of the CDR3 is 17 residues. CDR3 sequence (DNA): TGTGCCAGCAGCCCACCTGACAGGAGTCAGTACCAAGAGACCCAGTACTTC. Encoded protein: CASSPPDRSQYQETQYF.

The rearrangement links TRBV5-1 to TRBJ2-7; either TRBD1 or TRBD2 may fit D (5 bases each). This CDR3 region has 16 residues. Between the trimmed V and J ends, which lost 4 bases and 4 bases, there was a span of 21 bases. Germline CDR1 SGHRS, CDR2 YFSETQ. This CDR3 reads CASSQDGAPSGYEQYF. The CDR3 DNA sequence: TGCGCCAGCAGCCAAGACGGGGCGCCCTCAGGGTACGAGCAGTACTTC.

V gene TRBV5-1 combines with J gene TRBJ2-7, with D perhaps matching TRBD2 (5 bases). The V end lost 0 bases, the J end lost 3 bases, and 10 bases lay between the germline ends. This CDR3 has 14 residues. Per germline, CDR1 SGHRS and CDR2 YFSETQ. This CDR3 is CASSLDSGGYEQYF. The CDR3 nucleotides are TGCGCCAGCAGCTTGGACAGTGGAGGCTACGAGCAGTACTTC.

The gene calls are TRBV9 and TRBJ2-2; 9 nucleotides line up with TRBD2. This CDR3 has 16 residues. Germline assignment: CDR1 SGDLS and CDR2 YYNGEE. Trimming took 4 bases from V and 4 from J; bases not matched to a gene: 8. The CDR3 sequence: CASSPQVAGATGELFF. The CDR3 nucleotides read TGTGCCAGCAGCCCGCAGGTAGCGGGAGCCACCGGGGAGCTGTTTTTT.

In DNA, the CDR3 is TGTGCCAGCAGCACCGATGGTTATGAGCAGTTCTTC. It codes for CASSTDGYEQFF. The V and J genes are TRBV11-3 and TRBJ2-1; D is unclear. This CDR3 region has 12 residues. Trimming cost V 5 bases and J 8 bases, with 10 bases left between them. CDR1 is SGHNT and CDR2 is YENEEA in the germline V gene. Full variable domain (remainder filled in from reference TRBV11-3 and TRBJ2-1): EAGVVQSPRYKIIEKKQPVAFWCNPISGHNTLYWYLQNLGQGPELLIRYENEEAVDDSQLPKDRFSAERLKGVDSTLKIQPAELGDSAVYLCASSTDGYEQFFGPGTRLTVL.

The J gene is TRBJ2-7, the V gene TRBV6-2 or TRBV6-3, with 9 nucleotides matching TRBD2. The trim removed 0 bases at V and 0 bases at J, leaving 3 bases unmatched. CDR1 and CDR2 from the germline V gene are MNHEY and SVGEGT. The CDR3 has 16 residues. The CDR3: CASSYSKREDSYEQYF. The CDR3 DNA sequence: TGTGCCAGCAGTTACTCAAAGCGGGAGGACTCCTACGAGCAGTACTTC.

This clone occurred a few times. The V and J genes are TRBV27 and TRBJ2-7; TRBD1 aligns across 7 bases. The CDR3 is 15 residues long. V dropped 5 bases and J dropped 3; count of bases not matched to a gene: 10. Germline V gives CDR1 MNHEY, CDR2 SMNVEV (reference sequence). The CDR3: CASSSRQGFLYEQYF. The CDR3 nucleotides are TGTGCCAGCAGTAGCCGACAGGGATTCCTCTACGAGCAGTACTTC.

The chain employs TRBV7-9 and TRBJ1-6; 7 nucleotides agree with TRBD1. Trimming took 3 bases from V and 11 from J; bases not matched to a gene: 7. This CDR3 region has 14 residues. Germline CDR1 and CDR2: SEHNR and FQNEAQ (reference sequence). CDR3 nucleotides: TGTGCCAGCAGCTTGACAGGGCTGGGGACACCCCTCCACTTT. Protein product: CASSLTGLGTPLHF. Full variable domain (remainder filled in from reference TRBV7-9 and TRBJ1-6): DTGVSQNPRHKITKRGQNVTFRCDPISEHNRLYWYRQTLGQGPEFLTYFQNEAQLEKSRLLSDRFSAERPKGSFSTLEIQRTEQGDSAMYLCASSLTGLGTPLHFGNGTRLTVT.